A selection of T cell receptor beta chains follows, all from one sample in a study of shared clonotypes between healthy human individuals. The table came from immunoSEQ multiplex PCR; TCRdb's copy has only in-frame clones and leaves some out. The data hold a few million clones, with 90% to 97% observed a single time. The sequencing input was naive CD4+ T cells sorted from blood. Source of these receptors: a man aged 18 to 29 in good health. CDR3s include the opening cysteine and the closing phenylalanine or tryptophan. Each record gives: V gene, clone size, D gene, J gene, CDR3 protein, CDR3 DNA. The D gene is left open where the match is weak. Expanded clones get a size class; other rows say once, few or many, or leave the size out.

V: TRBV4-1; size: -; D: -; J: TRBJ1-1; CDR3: CASSQRGADYTEAFF; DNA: TGCGCCAGCAGCCAAAGAGGGGCCGATTACACTGAAGCTTTCTTT
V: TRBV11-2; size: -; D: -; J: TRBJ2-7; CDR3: CASSASSVPAYEQYF; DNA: TGTGCCAGCAGCGCGTCTAGCGTTCCTGCCTACGAGCAGTACTTC
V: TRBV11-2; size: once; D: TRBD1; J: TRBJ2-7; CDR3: CASSRQGSYEQYF; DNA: TGTGCCAGCAGCAGACAGGGCTCCTACGAGCAGTACTTC
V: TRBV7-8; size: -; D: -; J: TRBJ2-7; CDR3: CASSLEVVTGNGEQYF; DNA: TGTGCCAGCAGCTTAGAAGTGGTGACTGGGAACGGCGAGCAGTACTTC
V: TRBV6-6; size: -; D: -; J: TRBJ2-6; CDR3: CASMGAGANVLTF; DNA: TGTGCCAGCATGGGGGCTGGGGCCAACGTCCTGACTTTC
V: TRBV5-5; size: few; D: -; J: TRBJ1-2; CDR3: CASSLDAGGNYGYTF; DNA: TGTGCCAGCAGCTTGGATGCCGGAGGGAACTATGGCTACACCTTC
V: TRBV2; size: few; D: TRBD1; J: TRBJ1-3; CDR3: CASSATGVAGNTIYF; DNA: TGTGCCAGCAGTGCGACAGGGGTTGCTGGAAACACCATATATTTT
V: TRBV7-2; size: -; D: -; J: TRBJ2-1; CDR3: CASSLPGGPKFDEQFF; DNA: TGTGCCAGCAGCCTCCCCGGAGGGCCGAAGTTCGATGAGCAGTTCTTC
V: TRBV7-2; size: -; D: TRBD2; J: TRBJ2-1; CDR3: CASSHRGREGTYNEQFF; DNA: TGTGCCAGCAGCCACCGCGGGCGGGAGGGTACCTACAATGAGCAGTTCTTC
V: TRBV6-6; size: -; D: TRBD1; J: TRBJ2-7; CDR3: CASSYPGTGPYEQYF; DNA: TGTGCCAGCAGTTACCCCGGGACAGGGCCCTACGAGCAGTACTTC
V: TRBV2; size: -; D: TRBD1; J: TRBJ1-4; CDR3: CASSTGGGNEKLFF; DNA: TGTGCCAGCAGTACAGGGGGCGGTAATGAAAAACTGTTTTTT
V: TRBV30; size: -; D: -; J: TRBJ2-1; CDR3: CAMSEGRSYNEQFF; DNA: TGTGCCATGTCGGAGGGCCGTTCCTACAATGAGCAGTTCTTC
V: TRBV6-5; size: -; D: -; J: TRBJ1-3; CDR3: CASSYSQGSGNTIYF; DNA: TGTGCCAGCAGTTACTCCCAGGGCTCTGGAAACACCATATATTTT
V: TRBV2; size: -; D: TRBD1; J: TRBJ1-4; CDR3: CASRNRGPVSEKLFF; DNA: TGTGCCAGCAGAAACAGGGGGCCTGTCTCTGAAAAACTGTTTTTT
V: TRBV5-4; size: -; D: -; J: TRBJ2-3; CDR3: CASSLSSTDTQYF; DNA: TGTGCCAGCAGCTTGTCCAGCACAGATACGCAGTATTTT
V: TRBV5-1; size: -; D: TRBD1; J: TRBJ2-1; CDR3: CASSTSDRVYNEQFF; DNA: TGCGCCAGCAGCACCTCGGACAGGGTTTACAATGAGCAGTTCTTC
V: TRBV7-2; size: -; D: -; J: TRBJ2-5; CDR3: CASSLGGGTVETQYF; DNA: TGTGCCAGCAGCTTAGGAGGGGGAACCGTAGAGACCCAGTACTTC
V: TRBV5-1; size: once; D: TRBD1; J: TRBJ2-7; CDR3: CASSLGGTASYEQYF; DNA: TGCGCCAGCAGCCTCGGTGGGACAGCTTCCTACGAGCAGTACTTC
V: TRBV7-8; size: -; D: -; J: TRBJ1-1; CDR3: CASSLSRDTMNTEAFF; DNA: TGTGCCAGCAGCTTGTCCCGGGACACTATGAACACTGAAGCTTTCTTT
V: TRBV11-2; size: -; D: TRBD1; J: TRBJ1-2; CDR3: CASTPGQGYGYTF; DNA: TGTGCCAGCACACCGGGACAGGGCTATGGCTACACCTTC
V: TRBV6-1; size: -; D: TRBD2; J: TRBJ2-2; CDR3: CASSEWGGGNTGELFF; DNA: TGTGCCAGCAGTGAATGGGGGGGAGGAAACACCGGGGAGCTGTTTTTT
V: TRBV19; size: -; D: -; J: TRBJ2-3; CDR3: CASNSPRVPDTQYF; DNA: TGTGCCAGTAACTCTCCTAGGGTCCCAGATACGCAGTATTTT
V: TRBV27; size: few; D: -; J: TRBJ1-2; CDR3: CASSLVAANYGYTF; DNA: TGTGCCAGCAGTTTAGTGGCAGCTAACTATGGCTACACCTTC
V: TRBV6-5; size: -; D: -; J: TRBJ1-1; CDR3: CASSYGQLNTEAFF; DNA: TGTGCCAGCAGTTACGGGCAGCTGAACACTGAAGCTTTCTTT
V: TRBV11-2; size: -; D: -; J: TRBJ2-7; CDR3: CASSRDFTGYEQYF; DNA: TGTGCCAGCAGCCGGGACTTTACAGGGTACGAGCAGTACTTC
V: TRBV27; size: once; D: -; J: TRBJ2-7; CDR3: CASSLSTGSPYEQYF; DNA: TGTGCCAGCAGTTTATCGACGGGATCCCCCTACGAGCAGTACTTC
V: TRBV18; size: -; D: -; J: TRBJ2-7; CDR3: CASSYAEVVGFDEQYF; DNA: TGTGCCAGCTCGTATGCGGAGGTGGTCGGATTCGACGAGCAGTACTTC
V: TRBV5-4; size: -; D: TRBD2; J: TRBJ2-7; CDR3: CASTLLAGDRYEQYF; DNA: TGTGCCAGCACCCTACTAGCGGGGGACCGTTACGAGCAGTACTTC
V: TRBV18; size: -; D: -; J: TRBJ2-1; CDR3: CASSARGSSYNEQFF; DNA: TGTGCCAGCTCTGCGAGAGGTAGCTCCTACAATGAGCAGTTCTTC
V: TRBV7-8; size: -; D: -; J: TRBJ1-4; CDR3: CASSLPNEKLFF; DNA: TGTGCCAGCAGCTTACCCAATGAAAAACTGTTTTTT
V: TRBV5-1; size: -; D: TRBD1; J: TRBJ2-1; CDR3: CASSYDRGSYNEQFF; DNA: TGCGCCAGCAGCTACGACAGGGGGTCCTACAATGAGCAGTTCTTC
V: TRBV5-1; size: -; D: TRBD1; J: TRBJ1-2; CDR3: CASSLGQGNGYGYTF; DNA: TGCGCCAGCAGCTTGGGACAGGGGAACGGCTATGGCTACACCTTC
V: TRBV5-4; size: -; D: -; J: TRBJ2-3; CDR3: CASSPWTGTDTQYF; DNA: TGTGCCAGCAGCCCTTGGACCGGTACAGATACGCAGTATTTT
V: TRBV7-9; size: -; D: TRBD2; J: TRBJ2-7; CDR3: CASSLRTSGPAGGGEQYF; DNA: TGTGCCAGCAGCTTAAGGACTAGCGGGCCAGCAGGAGGGGGCGAGCAGTACTTC
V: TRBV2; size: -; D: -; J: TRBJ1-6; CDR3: CASSEAGGASPLHF; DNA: TGTGCCAGCAGTGAAGCAGGGGGTGCTTCACCCCTCCACTTT
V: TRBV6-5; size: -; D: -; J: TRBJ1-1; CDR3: CASSFQGWNTEAFF; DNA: TGTGCCAGCAGTTTTCAGGGGTGGAACACTGAAGCTTTCTTT
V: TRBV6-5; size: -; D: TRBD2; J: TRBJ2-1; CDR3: CASRLAGLGHEQFF; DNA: TGTGCCAGCAGGTTAGCGGGCTTGGGGCATGAGCAGTTCTTC
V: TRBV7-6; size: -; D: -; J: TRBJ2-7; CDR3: CASSLEVRRGPSSYEQYF; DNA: TGTGCCAGCAGCTTAGAAGTAAGGAGGGGCCCCAGCTCCTACGAGCAGTACTTC
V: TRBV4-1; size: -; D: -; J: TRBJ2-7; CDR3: CASSRGPTGAYEQYF; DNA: TGCGCCAGCAGCCGGGGACCCACCGGGGCCTACGAGCAGTACTTC
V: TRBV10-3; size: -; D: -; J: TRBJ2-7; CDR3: CAISEGRGSYEQYF; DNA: TGTGCCATCAGTGAGGGCAGGGGATCCTACGAGCAGTACTTC
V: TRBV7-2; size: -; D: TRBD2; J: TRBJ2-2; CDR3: CASSLERVSGSTGELFF; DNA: TGTGCCAGCAGCTTAGAACGTGTTAGCGGGAGCACCGGGGAGCTGTTTTTT
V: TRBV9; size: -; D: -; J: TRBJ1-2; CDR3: CASSVESGVNYGYTF; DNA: TGTGCCAGCAGCGTAGAGTCAGGGGTTAACTATGGCTACACCTTC
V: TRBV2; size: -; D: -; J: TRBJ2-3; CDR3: CAIPGTAFTTSTDTQYF; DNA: TGTGCCATCCCAGGGACCGCGTTTACTACTAGCACAGATACGCAGTATTTT
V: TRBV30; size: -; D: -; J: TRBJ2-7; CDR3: CAWSPRDVSYEQYF; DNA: TGTGCCTGGAGTCCCCGGGACGTTTCCTACGAGCAGTACTTC
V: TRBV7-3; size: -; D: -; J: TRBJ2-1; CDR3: CASSLTSYNEQFF; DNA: TGTGCCAGCAGCTTGACCTCCTACAATGAGCAGTTCTTC
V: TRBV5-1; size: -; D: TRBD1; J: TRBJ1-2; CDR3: CASSLEPGQNYGYTF; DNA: TGCGCCAGCAGCTTGGAACCGGGACAGAACTATGGCTACACCTTC
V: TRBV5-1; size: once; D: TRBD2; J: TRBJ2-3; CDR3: CASSPRGAPAEDTQYF; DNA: TGCGCCAGCAGCCCGCGGGGGGCTCCGGCGGAAGATACGCAGTATTTT
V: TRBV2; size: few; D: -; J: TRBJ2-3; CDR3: CASSESGAATDTQYF; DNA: TGTGCCAGCAGTGAATCGGGGGCAGCCACAGATACGCAGTATTTT
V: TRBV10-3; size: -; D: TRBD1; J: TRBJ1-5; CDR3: CAIRGGGGDWQPQHF; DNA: TGTGCCATCAGAGGTGGAGGGGGCGATTGGCAGCCCCAGCATTTT
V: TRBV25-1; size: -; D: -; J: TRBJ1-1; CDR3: CASSEAGRVNTEAFF; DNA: TGTGCCAGCAGTGAAGCAGGTCGGGTTAACACTGAAGCTTTCTTT
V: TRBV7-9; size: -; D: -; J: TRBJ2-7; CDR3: CASSLEVGTPGEQYF; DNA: TGTGCCAGCAGCTTAGAAGTGGGGACCCCGGGGGAGCAGTACTTC
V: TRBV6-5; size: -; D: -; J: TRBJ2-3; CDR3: CASSWEGANGDTQYF; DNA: TGTGCCAGCAGCTGGGAGGGGGCTAATGGAGATACGCAGTATTTT